This record covers a single TCR beta chain. Its antigen is unknown. The record has no base qualities; no much larger clone is one base away. These data are taken from a study of lymphopenia after photon versus proton radiotherapy (dated by TCRdb to between 2017 and 2020). The study in broad terms: Photon and proton radiation therapy were compared by the study for their immunological effects in patients with gastrointestinal tumors who developed high-grade lymphopenia. The cohort included over 15 patients with gastrointestinal tumors who developed lymphopenia after receiving either photon or proton therapy. The goal of the study was to describe how the two radiation modalities differ in their effects on the immune system. Here is what the overall study found, with its caveats: The survival association was assessed only in patients who died, and the authors presented better survival with proton therapy as a possibility rather than a demonstrated result. Among patients across the cohort who died, overall survival time showed an inverse correlation with a larger post-nadir drop in TCR diversity. After the lymphocyte count nadir, repertoires from photon-treated patients showed oligoclonal expansion, particularly of CD8+ Temra cells, and this expansion drove the decline in diversity. Proton-treated patients stayed relatively stable during treatment, while photon-treated patients lost naive T cells and TCR diversity and gained effector/memory populations.

The germline V gene gives CDR1 as SQVTM and CDR2 as ANQGSEA. Measured from the cysteine to the phenylalanine, the CDR3 is 17 residues long. This entry keeps only the CDR3 DNA: 51 bases, framed from base 1. The germline ends are 23 bases apart after V is trimmed by 4 bases and J by 2 bases. The method behind the library was the immunoSEQ multiplex PCR assay. Alongside multiparametric flow cytometry, deep sequencing of rearranged TCR beta loci was used to profile the T cell repertoires. Entries here come from immuneACCESS through TCRdb and include only in-frame sequences with V and J called. Some clones fail to appear in such tables; in the studies checked, an unresolved V gene covers under half of the shortfall, and the cause of the remainder is unknown. The sample includes over 25,000 clones, with roughly 90% observed a single time. The ten top clones hold 5.5% to 7.5% of the sample.

Recombination joined TRBV29-1 with TRBJ1-1; D gene: possibly TRBD1, on 5 matching bases. The receptor was derived from a woman aged 45-65 years with pancreatic cancer. This material consisted of peripheral blood, taken from a patient treated with photon-based radiotherapy. The DNA reads as follows: TGCAGCGTTGGTGAGCAGGGAGTAGGTGTAGGTAACACTGAAGCTTTCTTT. Its product reads: CSVGEQGVGVGNTEAFF.